The subject of this entry is one T cell receptor (beta chain). This clone was seen a few times. Its antigen specificity is not known. No clone much larger than this one lies a single base away; base qualities are absent. The data belong to a study of shared T cell receptors in the human thymus (dated by TCRdb to the early 2020s). Regarding the study in general: The study investigated the way shared, self-reactive T-cell receptor alpha chains are produced in the human thymus.

Receptors were amplified or captured by the immunoSEQ multiplex PCR assay. Entries here come from immuneACCESS through TCRdb and include only in-frame sequences with V and J called. Some clones fail to appear in such tables; in the studies checked, an unresolved V gene covers under half of the shortfall, and the cause of the remainder is unknown. This sample is represented by hundreds of thousands of clones; around 87% of them were singletons. The top ten constitute 0.009% to 0.0095% of the sample. The same data also went into a second study, on human thymus T cells. The second source states: The donors were immunologically healthy infants in Finland who had open corrective cardiac surgery for congenital heart defects. Thymus tissue was collected as surgical resects that were removed during corrective cardiac surgery. Both the thymic and the peripheral blood repertoires appeared to show biased V and J gene segment usage. Highly overlapping thymic TCR repertoires among unrelated individuals were reported in the related research. TCR alpha and beta repertoires from roughly eight infant thymus samples and a few related peripheral blood samples were characterized in the study. The cohort included six male and a couple of female infants, with donor ages spanning 7 to 244 days. Thymocytes were mechanically released from the tissue and were stored as pellets of about 9.5-33 million cells at -70 degrees C. A QIAsymphony instrument was used to extract genomic DNA from the frozen cell pellets. Using the immunoSEQ multiplex PCR assay, the TCRB and TCRAD loci were amplified from a standardized quantity of quality-controlled genomic DNA. The amplicons spanned the V(D)J region and were long enough to cover the CDR3 and allow V and J genes to be identified. Through the commercial immunoSEQ service, the amplicons were sequenced on an Illumina platform. Primer bias and sequencing errors were corrected as previously described, and TCRAD and TCRB definitions were based on the IMGT database. Analysis of the repertoires was done with immunoSEQ Analyzer 3.0 and VDJTools and included basic statistics, V/J segment usage, diversity estimates, rarefaction and pairwise overlap. Diversity was estimated with Chao1, ChaoE, Efron-Thisted, Shannon and inverse Simpson indices, and also on datasets down-sampled to the smallest sample. For repertoire overlap, CDR3 nucleotide sequence, V gene and J gene had to match strictly, and clustering was done by Jaccard-based multidimensional scaling. Thymus samples yielded on average approximately 840,000 unique TCRB clonotypes, compared with 75,000 to 85,000 from blood samples.

The origin of this receptor is a boy younger than two with a congenital heart defect. Donor details come from another sample of the same person, matched by shared clones. Material for sequencing was thymocytes.

The sequenced DNA is TGTGCCAGCACGGGGACAGGGGTTGCGAGCAATCAGCCCCAGCATTTT. Its protein is CASTGTGVASNQPQHF. The chain is assembled from TRBV6-6 and TRBJ1-5, and 10 junction bases match TRBD1. The CDR3 spans 16 residues, from the cysteine through the phenylalanine. The CDR3 DNA has 48 bases and is translated from base 1. As encoded in the germline V gene (reference sequence), CDR1 is MNHNY while CDR2 is SVGAGI. V is pruned by 7 bases and J by 1 base, leaving 7 bases of the junction without a gene match.